A single sample gave rise to the 17 T cell receptor beta chains below, sequenced in a study of HIV-infected patients and healthy controls. Whole blood was used without fractionation, so all unsorted peripheral T cells were included. About 540 ng RNA was reverse transcribed with alpha and beta constant-region primers. Separate chain-specific third strand synthesis with multiplexing indices produced the alpha and beta libraries. One entry per CDR3 protein, called by TCRdb with MiXCR from the 5' RACE reads. The repertoire holds 13,000 to 15,000 distinct CDR3 sequences, with roughly 9.6% as singletons. The specimen was blood. The receptors shown here come from an adult in good health.

In this sample, this clonotype turned up many times. This chain joins TRBV14 and TRBJ2-5; 10 positions agree with TRBD1. Germline values: CDR1 SGHDN, CDR2 FVKESK. V gave up 5 bases and J gave up 3 bases; unmatched junction bases: 6. The CDR3 consists of 15 residues. The CDR3 DNA is TGTGCCAGCAGCTTCGGGACAGGGGCAAAAGAGACCCAGTACTTC. Translated: CASSFGTGAKETQYF.

This clonotype turned up a few times. V usage is TRBV12-3 or TRBV12-4 and J usage is TRBJ2-3; tentative D call: TRBD2 (5 bases). The CDR3 extends over 14 amino acids. V was shortened by 3 bases and J by 3 bases, with 10 bases between the two germline ends. CDR3 nucleotides: TGTGCCAGCAGTTTGCTCGAGGGAACAGATACGCAGTATTTT. It is translated as CASSLLEGTDTQYF.

This clonotype is medium-sized (0.01 to 0.1%). The chain has TRBV6-4 and TRBJ2-2; D is undetermined. The germline V gene encodes CDR1 MRHNA and CDR2 SNTAGT. Deletions cut 4 bases from V and 4 bases from J, with 10 bases between. The length of the CDR3 is 14 residues. In DNA, the CDR3 is TGTGCCAGCAGTGCCAGCGATGGCACCGGGGAGCTGTTTTTT. The encoded protein is CASSASDGTGELFF.

J is TRBJ1-5 and V is TRBV7-2, with no clear D. The CDR3 sequence is 14 residues long. V lost 4 bases, J lost 5 bases, and 12 bases lay in between. The germline gives CDR1 SGHTA, CDR2 FQGNSA. The CDR3 loop is CASSSRAWDQPQHF. In DNA, the CDR3 is TGTGCCAGCAGCTCCCGGGCGTGGGATCAGCCCCAGCATTTT.

At least ten counts were recorded for this clonotype. In DNA form, the CDR3 reads TGTGCCACCAGCAGACGCGCCGGGACAGGGGAGTTCCATGGCTACACCTTC. Protein sequence: CATSRRAGTGEFHGYTF. The J gene is TRBJ1-2, the V gene TRBV15, with 10 nucleotides matching TRBD1. The CDR3 extends over 17 amino acids. CDR1 and CDR2 from the germline V gene are LNHNV and YYDKDF (reference sequence). With V trimmed by 2 bases and J by 6 bases, 12 bases remained unmatched.

In this sample, this clonotype is medium-sized. The genes are TRBV7-2 and TRBJ1-1; no clear D gene. The V end was cut by 5 bases, the J end by 0 bases, with 19 bases between. CDR3 length equals 17 residues. Per germline, CDR1 SGHTA and CDR2 FQGNSA. The CDR3 sequence: CASSQPAIAAMNTEAFF. The CDR3, as DNA: TGTGCCAGCAGCCAACCCGCCATCGCAGCGATGAACACTGAAGCTTTCTTT.

This clonotype was seen at least ten times. The chain employs TRBV19 and TRBJ2-5, with D tentatively TRBD2 (6 bases). There are 14 residues in the CDR3. Trimming took off 5 bases at V and 5 bases at J, with 15 bases between the two ends. The germline CDR1 and CDR2 sequences are LNHDA and SQIVND (reference sequence). The CDR3 is CASSSPGREETQYF. The CDR3 DNA is TGTGCCAGTAGTTCCCCAGGACGGGAGGAGACCCAGTACTTC. Full variable domain (missing parts from reference TRBV19 and TRBJ2-5): DGGITQSPKYLFRKEGQNVTLSCEQNLNHDAMYWYRQDPGQGLRLIYYSQIVNDFQKGDIAEGYSVSREKKESFPLTVTSAQKNPTAFYLCASSSPGREETQYFGPGTRLLVL.

This clonotype is termed medium-sized. The chain carries TRBV7-2 and TRBJ1-3; 9 bases agree with TRBD1. CDR1 and CDR2 (germline): SGHTA, FQGNSA. The CDR3 is 16 residues long. Losses at the gene ends were 5 bases for V and 3 bases for J; bases not matched to a gene: 8. CDR3 region: CASSPRTGAFGNTIYF. The CDR3 coding sequence is TGTGCCAGCAGCCCAAGGACAGGGGCATTTGGAAACACCATATATTTT.

This clonotype has ten or more counts. This chain joins TRBV19 and TRBJ1-1; maybe TRBD1 (6 bases). Between the trimmed V and J ends, which lost 0 bases and 2 bases, there was a span of 16 bases. The germline V gene encodes CDR1 LNHDA and CDR2 SQIVND (reference sequence). The CDR3 sequence is 17 residues long. Here the CDR3 reads CASSIDNRESPNTEAFF. In DNA, the CDR3 is TGTGCCAGTAGTATAGATAACAGGGAGTCCCCAAACACTGAAGCTTTCTTT. The complete variable domain, with remaining parts taken from reference TRBV19 and TRBJ1-1, reads DGGITQSPKYLFRKEGQNVTLSCEQNLNHDAMYWYRQDPGQGLRLIYYSQIVNDFQKGDIAEGYSVSREKKESFPLTVTSAQKNPTAFYLCASSIDNRESPNTEAFFGQGTRLTVV.

This clonotype was seen ten or more times. This chain joins TRBV27 and TRBJ2-7, with D hard to call. CDR1 and CDR2 from the germline V gene are MNHEY and SMNVEV (reference sequence). This CDR3 has 11 residues. V gave up 6 bases and J gave up 3 bases, with 6 bases separating them. The CDR3 sequence: CASRQNYEQYF. The CDR3 DNA follows: TGTGCCAGCAGACAGAACTACGAGCAGTACTTC.

This clonotype occurred many times. The J gene is TRBJ2-3, the V gene TRBV20-1, with 11 nucleotides matching TRBD2. The J segment lost 1 base and the V segment lost 6 bases, leaving 3 bases of the junction unmatched. Per the germline V gene, CDR1 is DFQATT and CDR2 is SNEGSKA (reference sequence). The CDR3 is made up of 14 amino acids. CDR3 DNA sequence: TGCAGTGCCAAACTAGCGGGAGGCACAGATACGCAGTATTTT. Its protein is CSAKLAGGTDTQYF.

This clonotype came up many times. The chain is built from TRBV7-3 and TRBJ2-7; D gene ambiguous. The CDR3 contains 13 residues. Germline lookup yields CDR1 SGHTA and CDR2 FQGTGA. V lost 5 bases and J lost 6, with 14 bases in between. This chain's CDR3 is CASSQDPPSEQYF. CDR3 in DNA: TGTGCCAGCAGCCAAGATCCGCCTAGCGAGCAGTACTTC.

This clonotype came up a few times. The chain carries TRBV12-3 or TRBV12-4 and TRBJ2-1; D is possibly TRBD1 (5 bases). V lost 5 bases and J 5 bases, leaving 7 bases between the germline ends. The CDR3 is 12 amino acids. As DNA, the CDR3 is TGTGCCAGCAGTCAGACAGACAATGAGCAGTTCTTC. Amino acids: CASSQTDNEQFF.

This clonotype was seen at least ten times. V gene TRBV28 combines with J gene TRBJ2-2; the D gene is possibly TRBD1 (5 bases). The length of the CDR3 is 12 residues. Germline V CDR1 and CDR2: MDHEN, SYDVKM. V was cut by 4 bases and J by 5 bases, with 5 bases left in between. The CDR3 here is CASSYRTGELFF. Written as DNA, the CDR3 is TGTGCCAGCAGTTACAGGACCGGGGAGCTGTTTTTT.

Sample share makes this clonotype medium-sized. J is TRBJ2-6 and V is TRBV6-5; D is undetermined. Germline CDR1 reads MNHEY; CDR2 reads SVGAGI. The V end was cut by 0 bases, the J end by 0 bases, with 6 bases between. The CDR3 sequence is 16 residues long. CDR3 nucleotides: TGTGCCAGCAGTTACTCTCCCAGCTCTGGGGCCAACGTCCTGACTTTC. Protein sequence: CASSYSPSSGANVLTF.

This clonotype was seen repeatedly, ten times or more. The chain uses TRBV7-9 and TRBJ2-5; the match to TRBD1 covers 8 bases. The J segment lost 2 bases and the V segment lost 5 bases, leaving 1 base of the junction unmatched. In germline, CDR1 is SEHNR, CDR2 FQNEAQ (reference sequence). This CDR3 region has 13 residues. CDR3 DNA: TGTGCCAGCAGCAGGACAGGGCAAGAGACCCAGTACTTC. This codes for CASSRTGQETQYF.

This clonotype was observed many times. The chain combines TRBV7-3 with TRBJ2-5; 7 bases agree with TRBD2. V lost 5 bases to trimming and J lost 4 bases; unmatched junction nucleotides: 10. Per the germline V gene, CDR1 is SGHTA and CDR2 is FQGTGA. This CDR3 contains 15 residues. The CDR3 is CASSLQPGEGETQYF. The CDR3 DNA is TGTGCCAGCAGCCTCCAACCGGGGGAGGGAGAGACCCAGTACTTC.